Each of the 17 T cell receptor beta chains below was sequenced from the same sample in a study of technical replicates of blood from several donors. Method: immunoSEQ multiplex PCR; TCRdb's copy keeps in-frame clones and lacks some. The table shows about 83,000 clones, with 92% occurring only once. Sequencing input: T cells isolated from PBMCs. These receptors came from a human donor in good health.

Written as DNA, the CDR3 is TGTGCCATCAGTGCCGGTCTGTACCAAGAGACCCAGTACTTC. It encodes CAISAGLYQETQYF. This chain joins TRBV10-3 and TRBJ2-5; D not resolved. The CDR3 sequence is 14 residues long. CDR1 and CDR2 from the germline V gene are ENHRY and SYGVKD. Trimming took off 4 bases at V and 0 bases at J, with 9 bases between the two ends.

The J gene is TRBJ2-3, the V gene TRBV6-1; D is undetermined. CDR1 is MNHNS, CDR2 SASEGT, per germline. V was cut by 4 bases and J by 0 bases, with 11 bases left in between. CDR3 length equals 15 residues. The CDR3 nucleotides read TGTGCCAGCAGTGTCCCCAGGATTAGCACAGATACGCAGTATTTT. Its translation is CASSVPRISTDTQYF.

This chain connects TRBV28 to TRBJ2-7, with D tentatively TRBD2 (6 bases). Trimming removed 5 bases from V and 5 bases from J, with 13 bases in between. Germline V gives CDR1 MDHEN, CDR2 SYDVKM. There are 13 residues in the CDR3. The CDR3 loop reads CASSRDSPNEQYF. CDR3 DNA: TGTGCCAGCAGTAGGGACTCCCCCAACGAGCAGTACTTC.

The chain employs TRBV28 and TRBJ2-6; weak D call: TRBD2 (5 bases). V lost 7 bases, J lost 13 bases, and 8 bases lay in between. Per germline, CDR1 MDHEN and CDR2 SYDVKM. The CDR3 is 10 amino acids. CDR3 sequence reads: CASTRGVLTF. The CDR3 coding sequence is TGTGCCAGCACTAGAGGGGTCCTGACTTTC.

This clone appeared a few times. Written as DNA, the CDR3 is TGCGCCAGCAGCCAGCCCAGTCTAACAGGGAGCACTGAAGCTTTCTTT. Translation gives CASSQPSLTGSTEAFF. V gene TRBV4-1 combines with J gene TRBJ1-1; tentatively, D is TRBD1 (6 bases). Per germline, CDR1 MGHRA and CDR2 YSYEKL. V was trimmed by 3 bases and J by 4 bases, leaving 18 bases between them. The CDR3 is made up of 16 amino acids.

The chain has TRBV7-9 and TRBJ2-7; 7 bases are a match to TRBD2. The CDR3 sequence is 14 residues long. With 5 bases clipped from V and 0 bases from J, the junction kept 4 bases outside the gene matches. CDR1 is SEHNR, CDR2 FQNEAQ, per germline (reference sequence). The DNA of the CDR3 is TGTGCCAGCAGCCCGCGGGGGATCTCCTACGAGCAGTACTTC. As protein: CASSPRGISYEQYF.

This clone was seen a single time. The gene calls are TRBV7-2 and TRBJ1-6, with D possibly TRBD1 on 5 matching bases. The CDR3 is 15 amino acids. CDR1 and CDR2 (germline): SGHTA, FQGNSA. Trimming removed 2 bases from V and 7 bases from J, with 12 bases in between. In DNA form, the CDR3 reads TGTGCCAGCAGCTTACAGGGCTCTACAAATTCACCCCTCCACTTT. This encodes CASSLQGSTNSPLHF.

This sequence joins TRBV5-6 and TRBJ1-3, with D possibly TRBD1 on 5 matching bases. This CDR3 region has 14 residues. Germline V CDR1 and CDR2: SGHDT, YYEEEE. V was shortened by 1 base and J by 2 bases, with 7 bases between the two germline ends. As DNA, the CDR3 is TGTGCCAGCAGCTTGTGGACACCTGGAAACACCATATATTTT. Translation: CASSLWTPGNTIYF.

This clone came up a few times. The CDR3 is CASSHPSGVAKNIQYF. CDR3 bases: TGTGCCAGCAGTCACCCATCGGGGGTAGCCAAAAACATTCAGTACTTC. V gene TRBV7-9 combines with J gene TRBJ2-4, with a possible D match to TRBD2 (6 bases). This CDR3 has 16 residues. CDR1 SEHNR and CDR2 FQNEAQ come from the germline V gene (reference sequence). V was clipped by 6 bases and J by 0 bases, with 15 bases between them.

This chain links TRBV9 with TRBJ2-5; a weak D match, TRBD2 (5 bases). This CDR3 is built from 13 residues. Germline assignment: CDR1 SGDLS and CDR2 YYNGEE. V lost 2 bases and J 5 bases, leaving 10 bases between the germline ends. CDR3 sequence reads: CASSVTGTETQYF. As DNA, the CDR3 is TGTGCCAGCAGCGTTACGGGAACGGAGACCCAGTACTTC. The full variable domain, with the rest looked up from reference TRBV9 and TRBJ2-5, is DSGVTQTPKHLITATGQRVTLRCSPRSGDLSVYWYQQSLDQGLQFLIQYYNGEERAKGNILERFSAQQFPDLHSELNLSSLELGDSALYFCASSVTGTETQYFGPGTRLLVL.

The J gene is TRBJ1-5, the V gene TRBV28; maybe TRBD1 (5 bases). With 2 bases removed from V and 7 bases from J, the gap between germline ends came to 9 bases. This CDR3 comprises 13 residues. Germline values: CDR1 MDHEN, CDR2 SYDVKM. CDR3 coding DNA: TGTGCCAGCAGTTTAGTGGGGGGACAGCCCCAGCATTTT. It specifies CASSLVGGQPQHF.

The rearrangement uses TRBV7-9 and TRBJ2-2, with D hard to call. Looked up from germline, CDR1 is SEHNR and CDR2 is FQNEAQ (reference sequence). The V gene lost 10 bases and the J gene lost 1 base, with 13 bases spanning the gap. The CDR3 is 14 residues long. The CDR3 reads CANKSFGNTGELFF. In DNA form, the CDR3 reads TGTGCCAATAAGAGCTTTGGGAACACCGGGGAGCTGTTTTTT.

This clone was seen just once. V gene TRBV7-2 combines with J gene TRBJ2-2, with D possibly matching TRBD1 (5 bases). Germline-derived CDR1 and CDR2 are SGHTA and FQGNSA. The germline V and J ends were trimmed by 1 base and 4 bases, with 10 bases remaining between them. The CDR3 covers 15 residues. The CDR3 is CASSLGGQVTGELFF. The CDR3, as DNA: TGTGCCAGCAGCTTAGGTGGACAAGTCACCGGGGAGCTGTTTTTT.

The V gene is TRBV7-7, the J gene TRBJ2-5; TRBD1 aligns across 9 bases. CDR3 size: 16 residues. Germline CDR1 SSHAT, CDR2 FNYEAQ (reference sequence). Germline trimming cut 2 bases from V and 2 bases from J; bases unmatched to any gene: 6. The CDR3 DNA reads as TGTGCCAGCAGCTTAACCCGAGACAGGGGGCAAGAGACCCAGTACTTC. This translates into CASSLTRDRGQETQYF.

The J gene is TRBJ2-7, the V gene TRBV10-2, with 7 bases fitting TRBD1. V lost 8 bases to trimming and J lost 5 bases; unmatched junction nucleotides: 9. Germline V gene sequence: CDR1 WSHSY, CDR2 SAAADI. The CDR3 extends over 13 amino acids. In DNA, the CDR3 is TGCGCCAGCTGCGGACAGGTTTGCAACGAGCAGTACTTC. Its protein product is CASCGQVCNEQYF.

This clone was picked up one time. V gene TRBV5-1 combines with J gene TRBJ1-1, with D perhaps TRBD1 (6 bases). CDR1 is SGHRS, CDR2 YFSETQ, per germline. The V gene lost 3 bases and the J gene lost 5 bases, with 17 bases spanning the gap. The CDR3 has 15 amino acids. CDR3 loop: CASSWGPGVLTEAFF. CDR3 nucleotide sequence: TGCGCCAGCAGCTGGGGACCAGGGGTGCTGACTGAAGCTTTCTTT.

This clone was counted a single time. The DNA of the CDR3 is TGCAGCGTTCGGCAGGGAGGAGATGGCTACACCTTC. Residues: CSVRQGGDGYTF. This chain links TRBV29-1 with TRBJ1-2, with D possibly TRBD1 on 5 matching bases. This CDR3 has 12 amino acids. The germline V gene encodes CDR1 SQVTM and CDR2 ANQGSEA. Between the trimmed V and J ends, which lost 5 bases and 6 bases, there was a span of 13 bases.